The clone carrying this TCR beta chain was seen a single time. The V segment lost 5 bases and the J segment 2 bases; nucleotides outside the gene matches: 3. This CDR3 comprises 14 residues. Germline assignment: CDR1 SGHTA and CDR2 FQGNSA. Patients with uncontrolled infections, other autoimmune diseases, pregnancy or lactation were excluded. Approximately 10 ml of fresh peripheral blood supplied the PBMCs. This sample stems from a study of T cells in Graves' hyperthyroidism and ophthalmopathy. RNA transcripts served as the template for amplifying TCR beta CDR3 regions. A first-round RT-PCR of the TCR CDR3 used the HTBI primer set. A single record per CDR3 protein comes from TCRdb applying MiXCR to the multiplex PCR reads. The sample shows fewer than 700,000 distinct CDR3 sequences, roughly 17% of them seen only once.

The specimen was blood. This receptor was identified in a woman aged 18 to 35 with Graves' ophthalmopathy. The V gene is TRBV7-2, the J gene TRBJ2-7, with 10 bases fitting TRBD2. CDR3 sequence (DNA): TGTGCCAGCAGCGCAGCGGGGGGGCCCTACGAGCAGTACTTC. Residues: CASSAAGGPYEQYF.